This TCR beta chain was captured by sequencing in a study of shared clonotypes between healthy human individuals. In the study overall: Donor composition was a couple of women and a few men, aged 18 to 49. Study-level findings and limits: Larger estimated richness was generally recorded for naive subsets relative to memory subsets.

Measured with immunoSEQ multiplex PCR; TCRdb has only the in-frame clones, and not every one. The data hold over 2 million clones, with around 92% observed a single time. The CDR3 contains 16 residues. Germline V gives CDR1 SGHTA, CDR2 FQGTGA. Unmatched junction bases numbered 7, after V lost 2 bases and J lost 5 bases. Details on this clone: Antigen specificity is unknown.

Sequencing was done on a sample of naive CD4+ T cells from PBMCs. Stated subset: CD45RA+ positively selected. The chain has TRBV7-3 and TRBJ2-3; the match to TRBD2 covers 10 bases. The TCR sequence derives from a man between 18 and 29 years old in good health. Some clones in this sample may be carry-over from other donors' samples. The CDR3 protein is CASSLGAGGSGDTQYF. In DNA, the CDR3 is TGTGCCAGCAGCTTAGGAGCGGGAGGGTCGGGAGATACGCAGTATTTT.